The next 15 T cell receptor beta chains were all read from a single sample in a study of blood T cell repertoires in COVID-19. The repertoire was sequenced with immunoSEQ multiplex PCR; TCRdb's copy has only in-frame clones and lacks some. The sample includes a few hundred thousand clones, approximately 81% of them seen just once. What was sequenced was peripheral blood. Receptors originate from a woman aged 18-30 years with acute or convalescent COVID-19.

The V gene is TRBV9, the J gene TRBJ1-3, with a possible D match to TRBD1 (5 bases). Trimming removed 4 bases at V and 4 bases at J, with 15 bases between. There are 15 residues in the CDR3. CDR1 SGDLS and CDR2 YYNGEE come from the germline V gene. For the CDR3, the DNA is TGTGCCAGCAGCCCCGGGGGGTCTCTGGGAAACACCATATATTTT. It translates to CASSPGGSLGNTIYF.

The V gene is TRBV18, the J gene TRBJ2-7, with 9 bases aligning to TRBD1. V dropped 3 bases and J dropped 4; count of bases not matched to a gene: 7. Per germline, CDR1 KGHSH and CDR2 LQKENI. The CDR3 length is 15 residues. CDR3 sequence: CASSPGTGRAYEQYF. CDR3 DNA: TGTGCCAGCTCACCCGGGACAGGGAGAGCGTACGAGCAGTACTTC.

J is TRBJ1-2 and V is TRBV5-5, with 10 bases that match TRBD1. This CDR3 spans 15 amino acids. J was trimmed by 4 bases and V by 4 bases; bases with no gene match: 7. Germline V gene data show CDR1 as SGHKS and CDR2 as YYEKEE (reference sequence). The CDR3 loop reads CASSTAGQGIYGYTF. The CDR3, as DNA: TGTGCCAGCAGCACTGCGGGACAGGGGATCTATGGCTACACCTTC.

The V gene is TRBV2, the J gene TRBJ1-2; possible D gene TRBD1, 6 bases. Germline values: CDR1 SNHLY, CDR2 FYNNEI. The CDR3 contains 13 residues. V shed 7 bases and J shed 5 bases, with 14 bases lying between them. This chain's CDR3 is CASKSTGGYGYTF. DNA of the CDR3: TGTGCCAGCAAATCGACAGGCGGGTATGGCTACACCTTC.

This chain links TRBV5-1 with TRBJ1-1, with a weak D call TRBD1 (5 bases). Per the germline V gene, CDR1 is SGHRS and CDR2 is YFSETQ. This CDR3 has 15 residues. Trimming pared 4 bases from V and 1 base from J, leaving 14 bases between. CDR3: CASSPLGGENTEAFF. The DNA of the CDR3 is TGCGCCAGCAGCCCTTTGGGGGGAGAGAACACTGAAGCTTTCTTT.

The chain combines TRBV5-4 with TRBJ2-1; TRBD2 aligns across 8 bases. J was trimmed by 3 bases and V by 4 bases; bases with no gene match: 9. There are 16 residues in the CDR3. The germline gives CDR1 SGHNT, CDR2 YYREEE (reference sequence). In DNA form, the CDR3 reads TGTGCCAGCAGCCCCCCGGGTAGCGGGAACTACAATGAGCAGTTCTTC. Protein sequence: CASSPPGSGNYNEQFF.

The rearrangement uses TRBV2 and TRBJ2-7; a possible D gene is TRBD1 (7 bases). This CDR3 is built from 13 residues. The V and J ends lost 3 bases and 7 bases respectively, with 13 bases between them. From germline, CDR1 is SNHLY and CDR2 FYNNEI. CDR3 nucleotide sequence: TGTGCCAGCAGTGACCGGAGGGGGCGGGAGCAGTACTTC. Encoded protein: CASSDRRGREQYF.

This sequence joins TRBV9 and TRBJ1-4; 10 bases line up with TRBD1. Looked up from germline, CDR1 is SGDLS and CDR2 is YYNGEE. V was clipped by 3 bases and J by 8 bases; unmatched bases: 10. The length of the CDR3 is 16 residues. CDR3 protein: CASSASWTGGKEKLFF. The CDR3 DNA sequence: TGTGCCAGCAGCGCGAGCTGGACAGGGGGGAAGGAAAAACTGTTTTTT.

V usage is TRBV18 and J usage is TRBJ2-1, with D unclear. Per the germline V gene, CDR1 is KGHSH and CDR2 is LQKENI. The CDR3 has 18 residues. V was clipped by 1 base and J by 0 bases, with 16 bases between them. The CDR3 bases are TGTGCCAGCTCACCACTAAACTTCCAAGTATACTCCTACAATGAGCAGTTCTTC. Translation gives CASSPLNFQVYSYNEQFF.

The chain has TRBV29-1 and TRBJ2-5, with D tentatively TRBD2 (7 bases). CDR3 size: 13 residues. The germline V gene has CDR1 SQVTM and CDR2 ANQGSEA. V was cut by 7 bases and J by 5 bases, with 17 bases left in between. CDR3 DNA sequence: TGCAGCGCCCCGGGGGGCGACGGGGAGACCCAGTACTTC. Translating gives CSAPGGDGETQYF.

This rearrangement joins TRBV6-1 to TRBJ1-2, with D unclear. Germline V gene lookup returns CDR1 MNHNS and CDR2 SASEGT. Trimming pared 2 bases from V and 3 bases from J, leaving 10 bases between. The CDR3 covers 14 residues. CDR3 DNA sequence: TGTGCCAGCAGTGAATACCGCAGTTACTATGGCTACACCTTC. Amino acid sequence: CASSEYRSYYGYTF.

The gene calls are TRBV10-3 and TRBJ2-5; TRBD1 matches at 8 bases. Per germline, CDR1 ENHRY and CDR2 SYGVKD. The V and J ends lost 11 bases and 5 bases, in that order; junction bases with no gene match: 7. This CDR3 has 12 amino acids. CDR3 coding DNA: TGTGCCTCGGGACAGGCCCCTGAGACCCAGTACTTC. Amino acids: CASGQAPETQYF.

The chain combines TRBV6-2 or TRBV6-3 with TRBJ2-2, with 7 bases fitting TRBD2. Germline CDR1 MNHEY, CDR2 SVGEGT. The CDR3 contains 19 residues. Germline trimming cut 2 bases from V and 1 base from J; bases unmatched to any gene: 13. CDR3 DNA: TGTGCCAGCAGTTACGGGGGAGGGATTTCTCCGAAGAACACCGGGGAGCTGTTTTTT. Its protein is CASSYGGGISPKNTGELFF.

The gene calls are TRBV9 and TRBJ2-1, with D possibly matching TRBD2 (7 bases). Trimming removed 0 bases from V and 2 bases from J, with 18 bases in between. The CDR3 runs 18 residues. The germline gives CDR1 SGDLS, CDR2 YYNGEE. The CDR3 region is CASSVEGGASHPYNEQFF. The CDR3 bases are TGTGCCAGCAGCGTAGAGGGGGGGGCTTCCCATCCCTACAATGAGCAGTTCTTC.

This clone was seen a handful of times. V gene TRBV2 combines with J gene TRBJ1-5; the D is unclear. The CDR3 totals 14 residues. Deletions cut 7 bases from V and 0 bases from J, with 10 bases between. Germline CDR1 is SNHLY and CDR2 is FYNNEI. CDR3 sequence: CASNGPGSNQPQHF. As DNA, the CDR3 is TGTGCCAGCAATGGGCCCGGTAGCAATCAGCCCCAGCATTTT.